The 4 T cell receptor beta chains given below trace back to one sample, sequenced in a study of cytomegalovirus exposure and HLA in healthy donors. In the PCR, 60 Vbeta and 13 Jbeta primers were used. Assay used: immunoSEQ multiplex PCR; TCRdb lists only in-frame clones, some missing. The top ten hold about 2.5% of the sample, which has approximately 130,000 clones, 70% to 85% seen once. Specimen: PBMCs. These TCRs come from a man between 45 and 60 years old in good health and CMV-seronegative.

The chain links TRBV10-3 to TRBJ2-5; maybe TRBD1 (6 bases). Germline V gives CDR1 ENHRY, CDR2 SYGVKD. The CDR3 covers 13 residues. V was shortened by 4 bases and J by 5 bases, with 11 bases between the two germline ends. The CDR3 sequence: CAISGGQVETQYF. The CDR3 nucleotides are TGTGCCATCAGTGGGGGACAAGTCGAGACCCAGTACTTC.

This CDR3 reads CASSATGAHGELFF. Written as DNA, the CDR3 is TGTGCCAGCAGCGCAACAGGGGCGCATGGGGAGCTGTTTTTT. The chain links TRBV9 to TRBJ2-2; 7 positions agree with TRBD1. J was trimmed by 8 bases and V by 3 bases; bases with no gene match: 7. This CDR3 is 14 amino acids long. Germline CDR1 reads SGDLS; CDR2 reads YYNGEE.

The chain links TRBV2 to TRBJ1-2; D not certain. Germline V CDR1 and CDR2: SNHLY, FYNNEI. The CDR3 is 14 amino acids. V shed 0 bases and J shed 8 bases, with 13 bases lying between them. CDR3 residues: CASSEALPAGGYTF. CDR3 DNA: TGTGCCAGCAGTGAAGCGCTTCCAGCGGGGGGCTACACCTTC.

The gene calls are TRBV18 and TRBJ1-1; 7 nucleotides agree with TRBD1. The CDR3 extends over 16 amino acids. With 3 bases clipped from V and 3 bases from J, the junction kept 10 bases outside the gene matches. Per the germline V gene, CDR1 is KGHSH and CDR2 is LQKENI. The CDR3 nucleotides are TGTGCCAGCTCACCCAGGGGATCGACAGGGCACACTGAAGCTTTCTTT. Translating gives CASSPRGSTGHTEAFF.